What follows are 8 T cell receptor beta chains derived from one specimen sequenced in a study of PD-L1 blockade in urothelial cancer. The repertoire was sequenced with immunoSEQ multiplex PCR; TCRdb's copy has only in-frame clones and lacks some. The sample has some 45,000 clones, more than 70% seen once; the top ten hold about 16%. Documented time point: pretreatment peripheral blood. Material: PBMCs, obtained around atezolizumab (anti-PD-L1) treatment. The origin of the receptors is a man in his sixties with urothelial cancer.

V gene TRBV29-1 combines with J gene TRBJ2-1; 12 positions agree with TRBD2. Trimming at V came to 8 bases and at J to 9 bases, leaving 8 bases not matched to a gene. The V gene's germline CDR1 is SQVTM and CDR2 ANQGSEA. The CDR3 extends over 13 amino acids. The CDR3, as DNA: TGCAGCCTGTGGACTAGCGGGACCATTGAGCAGTTCTTC. Protein product: CSLWTSGTIEQFF.

V is TRBV6-5 and J is TRBJ1-5, with a tentative D call TRBD1 (5 bases). Germline V CDR1 and CDR2: MNHEY, SVGAGI. V shed 5 bases and J shed 8 bases, with 16 bases lying between them. There are 14 residues in the CDR3. The CDR3 region is CASSRGRAVKPQHF. The DNA of the CDR3 is TGTGCCAGCAGTCGAGGCAGGGCGGTGAAGCCCCAGCATTTT.

The chain carries TRBV5-5 and TRBJ1-4; TRBD1 agrees at 9 bases. V lost 3 bases, J lost 5 bases, and 11 bases stayed unmatched. Germline V gene lookup returns CDR1 SGHKS and CDR2 YYEKEE (reference sequence). The CDR3 covers 17 residues. The DNA of the CDR3 is TGTGCCAGCAGCTGGGACCCGGGACAGGGCCAGAATGAAAAACTGTTTTTT. The encoded protein is CASSWDPGQGQNEKLFF.

This chain connects TRBV19 to TRBJ2-6, with 7 bases aligning to TRBD2. Germline V gene sequence: CDR1 LNHDA, CDR2 SQIVND (reference sequence). Germline trimming cut 4 bases from V and 6 bases from J; bases unmatched to any gene: 9. This CDR3 has 16 residues. As DNA, the CDR3 is TGTGCCAGTAGTAAAAGGGGCCGGGGGGAGGCCAACGTCCTGACTTTC. Amino acid sequence: CASSKRGRGEANVLTF. Filled out from reference TRBV19 and TRBJ2-6, the complete variable domain reads DGGITQSPKYLFRKEGQNVTLSCEQNLNHDAMYWYRQDPGQGLRLIYYSQIVNDFQKGDIAEGYSVSREKKESFPLTVTSAQKNPTAFYLCASSKRGRGEANVLTFGAGSRLTVL.

V is TRBV10-2 and J is TRBJ2-5; D is perhaps TRBD1 (7 bases). The V end lost 6 bases, the J end lost 3 bases, and 20 bases lay between the germline ends. The germline gives CDR1 WSHSY, CDR2 SAAADI. The CDR3 covers 16 residues. The CDR3: CASSGGQNQKKETQYF. The CDR3 DNA reads TGCGCCAGCAGCGGGGGACAGAACCAAAAGAAAGAGACCCAGTACTTC.

This chain joins TRBV7-2 and TRBJ2-7, with 7 bases fitting TRBD2. Per the germline V gene, CDR1 is SGHTA and CDR2 is FQGNSA. This CDR3 comprises 15 residues. The J segment lost 0 bases and the V segment lost 1 base, leaving 3 bases of the junction unmatched. The CDR3 protein is CASSLDWTSSYEQYF. The DNA of the CDR3 is TGTGCCAGCAGCTTAGACTGGACTAGCTCCTACGAGCAGTACTTC. Filled out from reference TRBV7-2 and TRBJ2-7, the complete variable domain reads GAGVSQSPSNKVTEKGKDVELRCDPISGHTALYWYRQSLGQGLEFLIYFQGNSAPDKSGLPSDRFSAERTGGSVSTLTIQRTQQEDSAVYLCASSLDWTSSYEQYFGPGTRLTVT.

J is TRBJ2-2 and V is TRBV7-8; TRBD1 agrees at 8 bases. The ends lost 4 bases at V and 4 bases at J; junction bases unmatched: 5. The CDR3 extends over 15 amino acids. Per germline, CDR1 SGHVS and CDR2 FQNEAQ. CDR3 residues: CASSSRTGSTGELFF. In DNA, the CDR3 is TGTGCCAGCAGCTCTAGGACAGGGAGCACCGGGGAGCTGTTTTTT.

The chain joins TRBV11-2 to TRBJ2-5, with 9 bases identical to TRBD1. With 3 bases clipped from V and 4 bases from J, the junction kept 3 bases outside the gene matches. This CDR3 region has 14 residues. CDR1 and CDR2 from the germline V gene are SGHAT and FQNNGV. The CDR3 loop is CASSFLDRGETQYF. DNA for the CDR3: TGTGCCAGCAGCTTTCTGGACAGGGGAGAGACCCAGTACTTC.